The rows below give T cell receptor beta chains drawn from one sample of a study of identical twins. TCRdb re-analysed the 5' RACE reads in MiXCR, keeping a single row per CDR3 protein. In the table there are roughly 230,000 distinct CDR3 sequences, approximately 8.3% of which are singletons. This same sample was also part of a study on yellow fever vaccine responses in identical twins.

The source material was CD8+ T cells sorted from blood. Source of these receptors: a young woman in good health. The CDR3 runs from the conserved cysteine through the conserved F or W. The D gene is left open where the match is weak. Where a row states a size, it is once, few, many or the class of an expanded clone; other rows omit it.

>TRBV9|NA|TRBJ1-2|TRBD1
TGTGCCAGCAGCCCCCTCCGGACAGGAACTGGCTACACCTTC
CASSPLRTGTGYTF
>TRBV10-1|few|TRBJ2-5|NA
TGCGCCAGCAGTGACGAGTTCCCCGGGGAGACCCAGTACTTC
CASSDEFPGETQYF
>TRBV29-1|many|TRBJ2-1|NA
TGCAGCGTTGAATACAATGAGCAGTTCTTC
CSVEYNEQFF
>TRBV13|few|TRBJ2-3|NA
TGTGCCAGCAGCGCGGAAGGAGATACGCAGTATTTT
CASSAEGDTQYF
>TRBV9|many|TRBJ2-7|NA
TGTGCCAGCAGCGTAGACGAGGGAAGCTCCTACGAGCAGTACTTC
CASSVDEGSSYEQYF
>TRBV7-3|many|TRBJ2-3|TRBD2
TGTGCCAGCAGCCCCGGGACTAGTTCTCTCACAGATACGCAGTATTTT
CASSPGTSSLTDTQYF
>TRBV19|few|TRBJ2-7|TRBD2
TGTGCCAGTAGTGGTCTAGCGGGAGTCGAGCAGTACTTC
CASSGLAGVEQYF
>TRBV29-1|NA|TRBJ2-2|TRBD2
TGCAGCGCCGGGACTAGCGGGACCGGGGAGCTGTTTTTT
CSAGTSGTGELFF
>TRBV15|many|TRBJ2-4|NA
TGTGCCACCAGCAGGGTACAGGGCGATATAGCCAAAAACATTCAGTACTTC
CATSRVQGDIAKNIQYF
>TRBV7-2|NA|TRBJ2-1|NA
TGTGCCAGCAAATTCGGAGATGAGCAGTTCTTC
CASKFGDEQFF